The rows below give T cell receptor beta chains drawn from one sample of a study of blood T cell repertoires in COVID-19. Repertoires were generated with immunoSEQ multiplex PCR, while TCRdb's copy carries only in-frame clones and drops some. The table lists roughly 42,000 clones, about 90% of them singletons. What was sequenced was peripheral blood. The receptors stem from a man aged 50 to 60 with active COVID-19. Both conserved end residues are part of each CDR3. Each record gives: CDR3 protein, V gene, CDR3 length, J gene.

CASSMPGTGNGYTF	TRBV19	14	TRBJ1-2
CACRQGTNGYTF	TRBV30	12	TRBJ1-2
CATHSGDTQYF	TRBV10-3	11	TRBJ2-3
CASSQDYRRIEQYF	TRBV5-6	14	TRBJ2-7
CASSQLVNTEAFF	TRBV3-1/TRBV3-2	13	TRBJ1-1
CASSPSGGSTNEKLFF	TRBV18	16	TRBJ1-4
CASSPGVQLDGYTF	TRBV13	14	TRBJ1-2
CASSERTGLAKNIQYF	TRBV18	16	TRBJ2-4
CASSYKEGAYEQYF	TRBV6-2/TRBV6-3	14	TRBJ2-7
CASSDPRVGAWETQYF	TRBV6-1	16	TRBJ2-5
CASSQESSNRGEAFF	TRBV14	15	TRBJ1-1
CASSQTLFYEQYF	TRBV4-1	13	TRBJ2-7
CASSVEPSYQETQYF	TRBV9	15	TRBJ2-5
CASSLILGGSPNQPQHF	TRBV28	17	TRBJ1-5
CASSLEGGEKGYTF	TRBV7-9	14	TRBJ1-2
CASSLDRGRGNQPQHF	TRBV7-2	16	TRBJ1-5
CSASRTASSYNSPLHF	TRBV20-1	16	TRBJ1-6
CASSLAVQVDYGYTF	TRBV7-3	15	TRBJ1-2
CASSLPTGTYNEQFF	TRBV28	15	TRBJ2-1
CASSYPSSGGQETQYF	TRBV5-1	16	TRBJ2-5
CSVDRDSEKYGYTF	TRBV29-1	14	TRBJ1-2
CASSVGGQGSYEQYF	TRBV5-4	15	TRBJ2-7
CATSDSDGTAKTYF	TRBV24-1	14	TRBJ2-7
CASSQNRGSLYGYTF	TRBV28	15	TRBJ1-2
CASATGSPYGYTF	TRBV19	13	TRBJ1-2
CASSPPLRYANTGELFF	TRBV7-9	17	TRBJ2-2
CASKRQGTDTQYF	TRBV6-5	13	TRBJ2-3
CASSLINGAAVAFF	TRBV28	14	TRBJ1-1
CATSRDEVGGYTF	TRBV15	13	TRBJ1-2
CASMRQGAFNEQFF	TRBV28	14	TRBJ2-1
CASSLGRQPNTEAFF	TRBV5-4	15	TRBJ1-1
CASSQDLTSGGREQFF	TRBV4-1	16	TRBJ2-1
CASSPGRGWGSPLHF	TRBV7-9	15	TRBJ1-6
CASTQRVSTEAFF	TRBV28	13	TRBJ1-1
CASSEYAGQNQPQHF	TRBV25-1	15	TRBJ1-5
CASSLGGYPQETQYF	TRBV7-3	15	TRBJ2-5
CASSLAGGSYEQYF	TRBV7-2	14	TRBJ2-7
CASRSTGVFYEKLFF	TRBV28	15	TRBJ1-4
CASSSGLSEAFF	TRBV28	12	TRBJ1-1
CASSANDRGPSPQHF	TRBV9	15	TRBJ1-5
CASSFDSNEKLFF	TRBV7-2	13	TRBJ1-4
CASSQPTGSGNTIYF	TRBV4-2	15	TRBJ1-3
CASSKQDTGELFF	TRBV2	13	TRBJ2-2
CASSAGDRVRGNTIYF	TRBV9	16	TRBJ1-3
CASSPVGQGLGNTIYF	TRBV3-1/TRBV3-2	16	TRBJ1-3
CASIENLSTDTQYF	TRBV5-8	14	TRBJ2-3
CASSRLYAGSGNTIYF	TRBV9	16	TRBJ1-3
CASRGKTVAERGLFF	TRBV13	15	TRBJ1-4
CASSYGRYNEQFF	TRBV6-5	13	TRBJ2-1